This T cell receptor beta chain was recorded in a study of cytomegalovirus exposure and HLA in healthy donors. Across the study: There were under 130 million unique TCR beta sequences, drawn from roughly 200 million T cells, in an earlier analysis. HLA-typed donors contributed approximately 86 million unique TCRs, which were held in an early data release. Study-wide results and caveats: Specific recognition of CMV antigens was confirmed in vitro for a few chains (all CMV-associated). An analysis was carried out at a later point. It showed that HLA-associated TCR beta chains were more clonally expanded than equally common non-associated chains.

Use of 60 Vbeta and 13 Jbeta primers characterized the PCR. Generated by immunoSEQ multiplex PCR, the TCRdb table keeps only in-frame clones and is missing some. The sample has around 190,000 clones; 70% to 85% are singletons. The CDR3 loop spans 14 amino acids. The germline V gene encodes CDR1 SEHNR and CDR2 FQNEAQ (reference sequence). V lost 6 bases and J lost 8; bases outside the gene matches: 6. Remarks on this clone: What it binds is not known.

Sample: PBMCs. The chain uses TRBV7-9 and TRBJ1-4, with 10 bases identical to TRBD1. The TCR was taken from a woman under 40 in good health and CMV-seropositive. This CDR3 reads CASRQGQGREKLFF. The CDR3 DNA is TGTGCCAGCAGACAGGGACAGGGGCGAGAAAAACTGTTTTTT.